A single sample is the source of the 3 T cell receptor beta chains below, sequenced in a study of CD8 T cells in Susac syndrome. RNA, at about 0.5 to 1 ug, was reverse transcribed with random hexamers. TCRdb re-called the immunoSEQ multiplex PCR reads with MiXCR, one entry per CDR3 protein. This table has around 180,000 distinct CDR3 sequences, under 95% appearing once. The sample taken for sequencing was CD4+ T cells from PBMCs. These receptors came from a human donor with Susac syndrome.

The chain employs TRBV4-3 and TRBJ2-7; unclear D gene. The germline V gene encodes CDR1 LGHNA and CDR2 YSLEER. This CDR3 spans 14 amino acids. V lost 0 bases, J lost 2 bases, and 8 bases lay in between. The CDR3 reads CASSQEIATYEQYF. The CDR3 region has the DNA TGCGCCAGCAGCCAAGAAATCGCCACCTACGAGCAGTACTTC.

V and J are TRBV9 and TRBJ1-1; D is possibly TRBD1 (6 bases). V was cut by 4 bases and J by 6 bases, with 16 bases left in between. This CDR3 spans 14 amino acids. Germline V CDR1 and CDR2: SGDLS, YYNGEE. The CDR3 is CASSPRQVSSEAFF. DNA for the CDR3: TGTGCCAGCAGCCCACGACAGGTCAGTTCTGAAGCTTTCTTT.

This clonotype has just a few counts. This rearrangement joins TRBV6-5 to TRBJ2-3, with D unresolved. Germline V gene sequence: CDR1 MNHEY, CDR2 SVGAGI. V was shortened by 2 bases and J by 5 bases, with 14 bases between the two germline ends. The CDR3 spans 15 residues. CDR3 sequence reads: CASSYLAAGGDTQYF. CDR3 DNA sequence: TGTGCCAGCAGTTACCTTGCAGCTGGTGGAGATACGCAGTATTTT.